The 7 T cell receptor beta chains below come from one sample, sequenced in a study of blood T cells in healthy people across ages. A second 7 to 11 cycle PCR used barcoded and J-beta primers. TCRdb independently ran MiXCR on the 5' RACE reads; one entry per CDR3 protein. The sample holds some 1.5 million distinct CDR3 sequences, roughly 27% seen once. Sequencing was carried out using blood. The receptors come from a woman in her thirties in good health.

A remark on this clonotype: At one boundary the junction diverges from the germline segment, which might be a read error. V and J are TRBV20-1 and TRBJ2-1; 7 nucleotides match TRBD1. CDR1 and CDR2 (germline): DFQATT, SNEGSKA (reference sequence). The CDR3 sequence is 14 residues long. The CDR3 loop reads CSARGTDSYSEQFF. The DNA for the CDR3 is TGCAGTGCTCGTGGGACAGACTCCTACAGTGAGCAGTTCTTC.

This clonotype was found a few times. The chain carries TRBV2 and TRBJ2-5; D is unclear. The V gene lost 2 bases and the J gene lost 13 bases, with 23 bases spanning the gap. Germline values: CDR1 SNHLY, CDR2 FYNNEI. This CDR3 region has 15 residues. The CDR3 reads CASSEMGGTPRLMYF. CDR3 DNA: TGTGCCAGCAGTGAAATGGGTGGAACCCCCCGGCTAATGTACTTC.

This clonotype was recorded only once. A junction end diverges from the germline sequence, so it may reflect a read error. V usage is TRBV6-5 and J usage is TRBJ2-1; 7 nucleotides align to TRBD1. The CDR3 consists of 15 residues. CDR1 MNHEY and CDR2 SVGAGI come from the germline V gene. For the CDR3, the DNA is TGTGCCAGCAGTGGAAGACAGGGATGGACCTACGAGCGGTTCTTC. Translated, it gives CASSGRQGWTYERFF.

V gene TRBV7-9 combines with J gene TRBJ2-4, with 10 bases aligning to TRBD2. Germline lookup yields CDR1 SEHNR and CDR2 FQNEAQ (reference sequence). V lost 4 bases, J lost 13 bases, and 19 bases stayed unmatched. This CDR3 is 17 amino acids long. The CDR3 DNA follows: TGTGCCAGCAGCTCGCCACGGGGACTAGCGACGAAAGATGAGCAGTACTTC. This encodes CASSSPRGLATKDEQYF.

DNA for the CDR3: TGTGCCATCATGGCTAGCGCGTACAATGAGCAGTTCTTC. This gives the protein CAIMASAYNEQFF. The rearrangement joins TRBV10-3 to TRBJ2-1, with D perhaps matching TRBD2 (6 bases). V gave up 7 bases and J gave up 4 bases, with 11 bases separating them. The CDR3 contains 13 residues. The germline gives CDR1 ENHRY, CDR2 SYGVKD.

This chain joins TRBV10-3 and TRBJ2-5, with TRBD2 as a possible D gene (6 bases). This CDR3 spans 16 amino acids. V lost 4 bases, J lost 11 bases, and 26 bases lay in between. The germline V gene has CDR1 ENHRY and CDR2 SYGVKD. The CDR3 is CAISGASDTLWDEQYF. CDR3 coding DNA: TGTGCCATCAGTGGGGCTAGCGATACACTCTGGGATGAGCAGTACTTC.

DNA for the CDR3: TGTGCCAGCTCACCGCAGATCCACAAGGGACTAGCGGGAGTAACCTACGAGCAGTACTTC. This sequence encodes CASSPQIHKGLAGVTYEQYF. The J gene is TRBJ2-7, the V gene TRBV18, with 14 bases aligning to TRBD2. Germline loops: CDR1 KGHSH, CDR2 LQKENI. Trimming cost V 3 bases and J 2 bases; bases outside gene matches: 15. The CDR3 loop spans 20 amino acids.